Each of the 19 T cell receptor beta chains below was sequenced from the same sample in a study of blood T cell repertoires in COVID-19. The protocol was immunoSEQ multiplex PCR, while the TCRdb copy is restricted to in-frame clones and leaves out a portion. The repertoire has about 150,000 clones, roughly 88% of them found once; the top ten carry around 7%. The sequencing sample was made of peripheral blood. These receptors all come from a man of 80 years or more with COVID-19, enrolled during active disease.

CDR3 sequence: CASTRKGGDTGELFF. As DNA, the CDR3 is TGTGCCAGCACCCGGAAAGGGGGCGACACCGGGGAGCTGTTTTTT. The rearrangement joins TRBV6-5 to TRBJ2-2; TRBD1 matches at 7 bases. From germline, CDR1 is MNHEY and CDR2 SVGAGI. The CDR3 has 15 residues. J was trimmed by 3 bases and V by 7 bases; bases with no gene match: 8.

This clone was seen only a few times. Other DNA sequences in this sample translate to the same CDR3. The chain links TRBV2 to TRBJ1-4, with 7 bases lining up with TRBD1. J gave up 7 bases and V 0 bases, and 5 bases lay outside the gene matches. The CDR3 contains 15 residues. CDR1 is SNHLY, CDR2 FYNNEI, per germline. The CDR3 nucleotides read TGTGCCAGCAGTGAAGCGGGGACAGACGGTGAAAAACTGTTTTTT. Its translation: CASSEAGTDGEKLFF.

The rearrangement links TRBV24-1 to TRBJ1-6; 11 bases align to TRBD1. This CDR3 region has 17 residues. Looked up from germline, CDR1 is KGHDR and CDR2 is SFDVKD. V gave up 2 bases and J gave up 10 bases; unmatched junction bases: 9. As DNA, the CDR3 is TGTGCCACCAGTGATTCTCGGACAGGGGGCTCGGGATCACCCCTCCACTTT. This encodes CATSDSRTGGSGSPLHF.

The CDR3 DNA follows: TGTGCCAGCAGTTACTCGAAGGGGGCGCCTGGAAACACCATATATTTT. Translating it yields CASSYSKGAPGNTIYF. The J gene is TRBJ1-3, the V gene TRBV6-5, with 7 nucleotides matching TRBD1. CDR3 length: 16 amino acids. V dropped 0 bases and J dropped 2; count of bases not matched to a gene: 4. Per the germline V gene, CDR1 is MNHEY and CDR2 is SVGAGI.

The chain uses TRBV7-2 and TRBJ1-5; TRBD1 might be the D (5 bases). The CDR3 extends over 16 amino acids. Trimming pared 5 bases from V and 4 bases from J, leaving 18 bases between. CDR1 and CDR2 (germline): SGHTA, FQGNSA. CDR3 amino acids: CASSLLTGVPNQPQHF. As DNA, the CDR3 is TGTGCCAGCAGCCTCCTAACAGGAGTGCCAAATCAGCCCCAGCATTTT. The full variable domain, rest sourced from reference TRBV7-2 and TRBJ1-5, is GAGVSQSPSNKVTEKGKDVELRCDPISGHTALYWYRQSLGQGLEFLIYFQGNSAPDKSGLPSDRFSAERTGGSVSTLTIQRTQQEDSAVYLCASSLLTGVPNQPQHFGDGTRLSIL.

This clone was observed a few times. The V and J genes are TRBV29-1 and TRBJ2-2, with a weak D call TRBD2 (6 bases). The germline V gene encodes CDR1 SQVTM and CDR2 ANQGSEA. Between the trimmed V and J ends, which lost 4 bases and 1 base, there was a span of 10 bases. The CDR3 is made up of 14 amino acids. For the CDR3, the DNA is TGCAGCGTTGGGGGACTTCGGAACACCGGGGAGCTGTTTTTT. Translated: CSVGGLRNTGELFF.

The rearrangement links TRBV11-2 to TRBJ2-7; no clear D gene. Trimming cost V 1 base and J 7 bases, with 17 bases left between them. Germline lookup yields CDR1 SGHAT and CDR2 FQNNGV. The CDR3 runs to 15 residues. In DNA form, the CDR3 reads TGTGCCAGCAGCTTAGGAGGCCTGGCAAGTCAGGAGCAGTACTTC. Translating gives CASSLGGLASQEQYF.

The count of this clone is one. The genes are TRBV2 and TRBJ1-6; D uncertain. The CDR3 totals 16 residues. CDR1 and CDR2 from the germline V gene are SNHLY and FYNNEI. V dropped 3 bases and J dropped 10 bases, with 19 bases sitting between them. CDR3 nucleotide sequence: TGTGCCAGCAGTGACAGCTCCGGGGTGCTGGTCTCACCCCTCCACTTT. Its translation is CASSDSSGVLVSPLHF. Full variable domain (remainder filled in from reference TRBV2 and TRBJ1-6): EPEVTQTPSHQVTQMGQEVILRCVPISNHLYFYWYRQILGQKVEFLVSFYNNEISEKSEIFDDQFSVERPDGSNFTLKIRSTKLEDSAMYFCASSDSSGVLVSPLHFGNGTRLTVT.

This clone appeared a few times. The V gene is TRBV6-5, the J gene TRBJ1-1; D is ambiguous. CDR3 length: 14 amino acids. CDR1 and CDR2 (germline): MNHEY, SVGAGI. V was pared by 11 bases and J by 0 bases, with 16 bases between. CDR3 DNA: TGTGCCGGGCGATGGCAGCACATGAACACTGAAGCTTTCTTT. Residues: CAGRWQHMNTEAFF.

The chain links TRBV11-1 to TRBJ1-6; the D is unclear. CDR3 length: 14 amino acids. V was trimmed by 5 bases and J by 8 bases, leaving 13 bases between them. The germline V gene has CDR1 SGHAT and CDR2 FQDESV (reference sequence). CDR3: CASSLGSGDSPLHF. CDR3 sequence (DNA): TGTGCCAGCAGCCTGGGATCGGGAGATTCACCCCTCCACTTT.

The rearrangement links TRBV5-1 to TRBJ2-1, with D uncertain. Germline V CDR1 and CDR2: SGHRS, YFSETQ. The V and J ends lost 0 bases and 0 bases respectively, with 4 bases between them. CDR3 length: 14 amino acids. CDR3 DNA sequence: TGCGCCAGCAGCTTGGGGGCCTCCTACAATGAGCAGTTCTTC. The encoded protein is CASSLGASYNEQFF.

Only a few counts were recorded for this clone. The genes are TRBV19 and TRBJ2-7; possibly TRBD1 for D (6 bases). CDR1 is LNHDA, CDR2 SQIVND, per germline (reference sequence). The CDR3 loop spans 16 amino acids. Trimming shortened V by 8 bases and J by 0 bases, and 20 bases separated the two germline ends. CDR3 residues: CASAATRQDVSYEQYF. The CDR3 DNA reads as TGTGCCAGTGCGGCGACCCGACAGGATGTCTCCTACGAGCAGTACTTC.

Points on this clone: The sample holds other DNA sequences that translate to the same CDR3. V is TRBV3-1 (or the pseudogene TRBV3-2) and J is TRBJ1-5, with TRBD1 as a possible D gene (5 bases). V gave up 0 bases and J gave up 7 bases, with 7 bases separating them. CDR3 length: 13 residues. Germline V CDR1 and CDR2: LGHDT, YNNKEL (reference sequence). The CDR3 DNA sequence: TGTGCCAGCAGCCAAGAAAGGGGACAGCCCCAGCATTTT. It specifies CASSQERGQPQHF.

V usage is TRBV19 and J usage is TRBJ1-4; D unresolved. The CDR3 extends over 14 amino acids. The ends were cut back, 3 bases at V and 4 bases at J, with 9 bases in the middle. Per germline, CDR1 LNHDA and CDR2 SQIVND (reference sequence). The CDR3 sequence is CASSIRGINEKLFF. CDR3 coding DNA: TGTGCCAGTAGTATTCGCGGCATTAATGAAAAACTGTTTTTT.

This chain links TRBV10-1 with TRBJ2-3, with TRBD2 matching 15 bases. The CDR3 consists of 17 residues. Trimming cost V 2 bases and J 7 bases; bases outside gene matches: 7. In germline, CDR1 is WNHNN, CDR2 SYGVQD (reference sequence). The CDR3 DNA follows: TGCGCCAGCAGTGAGACCGGGACTAGCGGGGGGAGGCATACGCAGTATTTT. Residues: CASSETGTSGGRHTQYF.

In this sample, this clone turned up once. The rearrangement joins TRBV6-1 to TRBJ2-5, with D tentatively TRBD1 (6 bases). CDR3 size: 13 residues. CDR1 MNHNS and CDR2 SASEGT come from the germline V gene. Between the trimmed V and J ends, which lost 1 base and 5 bases, there was a span of 8 bases. CDR3 in DNA: TGTGCCAGCAGTGAAGACAGGGCGGAGACCCAGTACTTC. Residues: CASSEDRAETQYF.

This clone occurred once. The V gene is TRBV5-6, the J gene TRBJ2-2; D is possibly TRBD2 (5 bases). Germline V gives CDR1 SGHDT, CDR2 YYEEEE. The CDR3 loop spans 17 amino acids. V lost 4 bases to trimming and J lost 1 base, with 17 bases between them. CDR3 sequence: CASSPGSGRGNTGELFF. CDR3 sequence (DNA): TGTGCCAGCAGCCCGGGAAGCGGCAGAGGGAACACCGGGGAGCTGTTTTTT.

V usage is TRBV4-3 and J usage is TRBJ2-1, with TRBD2 as a possible D gene (5 bases). V was clipped by 0 bases and J by 2 bases, with 11 bases between them. CDR3 length: 16 amino acids. CDR1 is LGHNA and CDR2 is YSLEER in the germline V gene. CDR3 sequence reads: CASSQEGGRAYNEQFF. CDR3 nucleotide sequence: TGCGCCAGCAGCCAAGAGGGCGGGCGGGCCTACAATGAGCAGTTCTTC.

The genes are TRBV5-5 and TRBJ1-1; D uncertain. The CDR3 has 12 residues. The V gene lost 4 bases and the J gene lost 5 bases, with 9 bases spanning the gap. Germline values: CDR1 SGHKS, CDR2 YYEKEE (reference sequence). The CDR3 here is CASSTGSTEAFF. CDR3 DNA: TGTGCCAGCAGCACGGGGAGTACTGAAGCTTTCTTT.